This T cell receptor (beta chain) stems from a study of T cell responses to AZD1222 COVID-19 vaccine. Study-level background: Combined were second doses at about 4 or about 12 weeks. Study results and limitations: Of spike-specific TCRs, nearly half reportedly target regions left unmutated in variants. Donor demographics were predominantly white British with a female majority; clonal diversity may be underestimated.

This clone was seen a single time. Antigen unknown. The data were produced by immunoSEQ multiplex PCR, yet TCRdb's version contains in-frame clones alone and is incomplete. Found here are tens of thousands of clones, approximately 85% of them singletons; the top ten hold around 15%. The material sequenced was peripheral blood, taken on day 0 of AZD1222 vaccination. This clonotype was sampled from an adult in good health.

CDR3 nucleotides: TGTGCCAGCAGCTTGGCAACGTATGGCAATCAGCCCCAGCATTTT. Its protein is CASSLATYGNQPQHF. The rearrangement links TRBV5-6 to TRBJ1-5; D uncertain. Germline CDR1 reads SGHDT; CDR2 reads YYEEEE. CDR3 length: 15 amino acids. V was clipped by 0 bases and J by 2 bases, with 9 bases between them.